The T cell receptor beta chain under discussion was sequenced for a study of cytomegalovirus exposure and HLA in healthy donors. This clone occurred once. The CDR3 sequence is 11 residues long. The V and J ends lost 5 bases and 10 bases respectively, with 14 bases between them. Germline CDR1 is SQVTM and CDR2 is ANQGSEA. Some clones are missing from TCRdb's copy, which holds only in-frame ones; the method was immunoSEQ multiplex PCR. The table lists more than 60,000 clones, roughly 91% of them singletons. This TCR was sampled from a woman between 18 and 29 years old in good health and CMV-seronegative. Specimen: PBMCs. The V and J genes are TRBV29-1 and TRBJ1-1; a weak D match, TRBD1 (6 bases). DNA of the CDR3: TGCAGCGTTTATCCAGGGGCGTCAGCTTTCTTT. Translation gives CSVYPGASAFF.